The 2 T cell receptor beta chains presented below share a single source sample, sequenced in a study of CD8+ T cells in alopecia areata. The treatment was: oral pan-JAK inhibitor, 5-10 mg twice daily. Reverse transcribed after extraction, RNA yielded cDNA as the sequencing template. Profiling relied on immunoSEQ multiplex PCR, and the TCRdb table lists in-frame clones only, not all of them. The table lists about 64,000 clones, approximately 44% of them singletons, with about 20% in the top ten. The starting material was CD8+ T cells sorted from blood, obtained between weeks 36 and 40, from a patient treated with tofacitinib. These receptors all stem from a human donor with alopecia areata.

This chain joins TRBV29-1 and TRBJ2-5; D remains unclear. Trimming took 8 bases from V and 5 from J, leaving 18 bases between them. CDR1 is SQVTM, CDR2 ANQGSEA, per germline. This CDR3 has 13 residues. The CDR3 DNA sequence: TGCAGCTTAAGATCGTCGCATACGGAGACCCAGTACTTC. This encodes CSLRSSHTETQYF.

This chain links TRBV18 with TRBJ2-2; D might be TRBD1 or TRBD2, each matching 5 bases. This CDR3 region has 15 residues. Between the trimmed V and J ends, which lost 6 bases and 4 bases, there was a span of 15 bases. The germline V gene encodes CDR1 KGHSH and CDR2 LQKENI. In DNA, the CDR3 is TGTGCCAGCTCGATCAAGCGGACAAGCACCGGGGAGCTGTTTTTT. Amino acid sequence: CASSIKRTSTGELFF.